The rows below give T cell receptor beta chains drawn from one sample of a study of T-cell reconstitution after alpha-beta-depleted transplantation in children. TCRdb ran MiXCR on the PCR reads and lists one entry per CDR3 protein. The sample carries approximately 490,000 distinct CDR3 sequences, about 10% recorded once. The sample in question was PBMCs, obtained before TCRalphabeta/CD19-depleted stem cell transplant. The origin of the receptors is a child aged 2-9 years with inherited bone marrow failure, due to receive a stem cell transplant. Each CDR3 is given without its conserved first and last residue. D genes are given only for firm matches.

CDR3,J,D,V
SASRSRNTGELF,TRBJ2-2,NA,TRBV20-1
ASSLFGAPGDEQY,TRBJ2-7,NA,TRBV5-1
SVKWGQDSYNEQF,TRBJ2-1,TRBD1,TRBV29-1
SARATANTEAF,TRBJ1-1,NA,TRBV20-1
SASVLGFEETQY,TRBJ2-5,NA,TRBV20-1
ASSFIDEQF,TRBJ2-1,NA,TRBV7-9
ASSQGSGLAGEQF,TRBJ2-1,TRBD2,TRBV4-3
ASSFFPGGVYNEQF,TRBJ2-1,NA,TRBV11-2
ASSTRMTADPYEQY,TRBJ2-7,NA,TRBV27
SARKSGGNEKLF,TRBJ1-4,NA,TRBV20-1
ATSDTRQGGYT,TRBJ1-2,TRBD1,TRBV24-1
ASSGWRRGLGVNNEQF,TRBJ2-1,TRBD2,TRBV6-2/TRBV6-3
ASSSYQGALTYGYT,TRBJ1-2,TRBD1,TRBV6-5
ASSPLARDEKLF,TRBJ1-4,NA,TRBV18
ASSPRAANSYNEQF,TRBJ2-1,NA,TRBV7-9
SSRGTGPTWVADTQY,TRBJ2-3,TRBD1,TRBV20-1
ASSFQEENEQY,TRBJ2-7,NA,TRBV12-3/TRBV12-4
SGGGGLGNYGYT,TRBJ1-2,NA,TRBV20-1
ASSLSSGSFHEQY,TRBJ2-7,TRBD2,TRBV27
ASSLVGTNEKLF,TRBJ1-4,NA,TRBV5-1
ASSQIQGITYNEQF,TRBJ2-1,TRBD1,TRBV6-1
ADATGDYEQY,TRBJ2-7,NA,TRBV21-1
ASSTLSGRWTGELF,TRBJ2-2,TRBD2,TRBV6-2/TRBV6-3
ASSQDWYLSGRADTQY,TRBJ2-3,TRBD2,TRBV3-1
ASSYSPLTVGAYTDTQY,TRBJ2-3,NA,TRBV6-5
ASSLSSGDTQY,TRBJ2-3,NA,TRBV11-2
ASSPTGGHVSETQY,TRBJ2-5,TRBD1,TRBV7-6
ASSYSSLRYSYNEQF,TRBJ2-1,NA,TRBV6-5
ASSKGARGKGTEAF,TRBJ1-1,NA,TRBV21-1